This entry is about one TCR beta chain. The sample belongs to a study of blood T cell repertoires in COVID-19. Overall study context: COVID-19 samples, acute and convalescent, were from the United States, Italy and Spain. Sources were T cells, B-cell-depleted T cells, or PBMCs; the material itself was cDNA or gDNA.

Original handling: Reference gene primer amplification gave nucleated cell count estimates. Some clones are missing from TCRdb's copy, which holds only in-frame ones; the method was immunoSEQ multiplex PCR. V and J calls and clone size are copied from that table; D and trimming were computed from the DNA. The repertoire holds nearly 110,000 clones, just over 90% seen once, with 1% to 1.5% in the top ten. V was clipped by 2 bases and J by 7 bases, with 18 bases between them. Germline V gene data show CDR1 as ENHRY and CDR2 as SYGVKD. This CDR3 is built from 15 residues. The chain combines TRBV10-3 with TRBJ2-7, with TRBD1 as a possible D gene (5 bases). Sequencing was carried out using peripheral blood. The TCR originated in a woman in her twenties or thirties with acute or convalescent COVID-19. CDR3 protein: CAISEPVDRLFEQYF. Written as DNA, the CDR3 is TGTGCCATCAGTGAGCCCGTTGACAGACTCTTTGAGCAGTACTTC.